This entry concerns a single T cell receptor beta chain. The CDR3 has 14 amino acids. Germline lookup yields CDR1 SGHVS and CDR2 FNYEAQ. Trimming removed 5 bases from V and 7 bases from J; junction bases left unmatched: 5. This specimen comes from a study of read filtering for tumor transcriptome and immune sequencing. This library used roughly 370 ng RNA and molecular barcoded adaptors spanning alpha/delta and beta/gamma chains. MiXCR, applied by TCRdb to the reads, yields one record per CDR3 protein. The table lists 100,000 to 150,000 distinct CDR3 sequences, roughly 13% of them singletons. This clonotype was obtained from a donor aged 40 or older with multiple myeloma. Sequenced input: a population of CD138-negative cells sorted from bone marrow. This chain uses TRBV7-6 with TRBJ2-1, with 10 bases aligning to TRBD2. DNA of the CDR3: TGTGCCAGCAGCCCACTGGGACTAGCGAATGAGCAGTTCTTC. It yields the protein CASSPLGLANEQFF.